This passage covers 15 T cell receptor beta chains from one sample sequenced in a study of identical twins. TCRdb re-called the 5' RACE reads with MiXCR, one entry per CDR3 protein. This repertoire shows about 220,000 distinct CDR3 sequences, about a tenth found once; its top ten account for 5% to 5.5%. Sequencing was carried out using memory (CD45RO+) T cells sorted from blood. The receptors were sampled from a young woman in good health.

This clonotype came up a few times. The chain uses TRBV20-1 and TRBJ1-1; maybe TRBD1 (5 bases). The CDR3 consists of 11 residues. CDR1 and CDR2 (germline): DFQATT, SNEGSKA (reference sequence). CDR3: CRGTGIVKAFF. The CDR3 DNA reads as TGCAGAGGGACCGGGATTGTAAAAGCTTTCTTT.

This clonotype was seen a few times. This chain links TRBV29-1 with TRBJ2-1; D possibly corresponds to TRBD2 (6 bases). V was shortened by 4 bases and J by 9 bases, with 10 bases between the two germline ends. Germline V CDR1 and CDR2: SQVTM, ANQGSEA. This CDR3 is built from 11 residues. CDR3 coding DNA: TGCAGCGTTGGGGGGGAAGTTGAGCAGTTCTTC. Protein: CSVGGEVEQFF.

This clonotype was seen a handful of times. The V and J genes are TRBV4-3 and TRBJ2-3, with TRBD2 identical over 7 bases. The CDR3 consists of 15 residues. Germline loops: CDR1 LGHNA, CDR2 YSLEER. V lost 0 bases, J lost 5 bases, and 5 bases stayed unmatched. CDR3 nucleotides: TGCGCCAGCAGCCAAGATTGGCGGGAGCTAGATACGCAGTATTTT. Protein sequence: CASSQDWRELDTQYF.

This clonotype has ten or more counts. The J gene is TRBJ2-1, the V gene TRBV4-3; 8 positions match TRBD2. The germline V gene has CDR1 LGHNA and CDR2 YSLEER. Unmatched junction bases numbered 14, after V lost 0 bases and J lost 4 bases. This CDR3 region has 19 residues. CDR3: CASSQEVLNGRAKYNEQFF. The DNA for the CDR3 is TGCGCCAGCAGCCAAGAGGTCCTAAACGGGAGGGCCAAATACAATGAGCAGTTCTTC.

This clonotype has only a few counts. The chain has TRBV5-1 and TRBJ1-2; the D is unclear. Germline CDR1 SGHRS, CDR2 YFSETQ. The CDR3 spans 13 residues. The ends were cut back, 0 bases at V and 8 bases at J, with 11 bases in the middle. This CDR3 reads CASSLGKEEGYTF. CDR3 nucleotide sequence: TGCGCCAGCAGCTTGGGAAAAGAGGAAGGCTACACCTTC.

This clonotype was seen a few times. The chain recombines TRBV6-1 with TRBJ2-3, with 7 bases matching TRBD1. Germline CDR1 MNHNS, CDR2 SASEGT. CDR3 size: 15 residues. The ends lost 4 bases at V and 3 bases at J; junction bases unmatched: 7. CDR3 DNA: TGTGCCAGCAGTGTTTTACAGGGGTCTACAGATACGCAGTATTTT. Translating gives CASSVLQGSTDTQYF.

This clonotype has a count of ten or more. This chain joins TRBV7-3 and TRBJ2-1; D unresolved. Germline V lookup: CDR1 SGHTA, CDR2 FQGTGA. Trimming took off 2 bases at V and 2 bases at J, with 10 bases between the two ends. CDR3 size: 15 residues. The CDR3 coding sequence is TGTGCCAGCAGCTTAGGCTCTCTTGCCTACAATGAGCAGTTCTTC. Amino acids: CASSLGSLAYNEQFF.

This clonotype has a count of ten or more. The chain links TRBV3-1 to TRBJ2-1, with D perhaps matching TRBD2 (5 bases). The CDR3 is 13 residues long. V lost 1 base, J lost 10 bases, and 11 bases lay in between. Germline V gives CDR1 LGHDT, CDR2 YNNKEL (reference sequence). The CDR3 sequence is CASSQVEGSEQFF. DNA for the CDR3: TGTGCCAGCAGCCAAGTAGAGGGAAGCGAGCAGTTCTTC.

The gene calls are TRBV10-2 and TRBJ1-4; tentatively, D is TRBD1 (5 bases). CDR3 length: 13 residues. Germline values: CDR1 WSHSY, CDR2 SAAADI. V lost 6 bases to trimming and J lost 6 bases, with 11 bases between them. The CDR3 sequence: CASSDSGYEKLFF. As DNA, the CDR3 is TGCGCCAGCAGCGACAGTGGTTATGAAAAACTGTTTTTT.

The rearrangement links TRBV14 to TRBJ2-4, with D maybe TRBD1 (5 bases). V lost 6 bases and J 2 bases, leaving 11 bases between the germline ends. The CDR3 sequence is 14 residues long. CDR1 is SGHDN and CDR2 is FVKESK in the germline V gene. Here the CDR3 reads CASRQTGPKNIQYF. DNA for the CDR3: TGTGCCAGCAGACAAACAGGCCCCAAAAACATTCAGTACTTC.

This clonotype was observed a few times. This chain links TRBV5-6 with TRBJ2-1, with 13 bases that match TRBD2. Trimming at V came to 3 bases and at J to 5 bases, leaving 2 bases not matched to a gene. The V gene's germline CDR1 is SGHDT and CDR2 YYEEEE. This CDR3 is 15 amino acids long. The CDR3 region is CASSSGLAGHNEQFF. The CDR3 nucleotides read TGTGCCAGCAGCTCGGGACTAGCGGGGCACAATGAGCAGTTCTTC.

This clonotype was seen a handful of times. The chain employs TRBV20-1 and TRBJ2-7; 9 nucleotides align to TRBD1. CDR1 is DFQATT and CDR2 is SNEGSKA in the germline V gene (reference sequence). The J segment lost 2 bases and the V segment lost 2 bases, leaving 4 bases of the junction unmatched. The CDR3 consists of 14 residues. The CDR3 region is CSARWTGVPYEQYF. CDR3 nucleotides: TGCAGTGCTAGATGGACAGGGGTCCCCTACGAGCAGTACTTC.

This chain links TRBV7-8 with TRBJ2-1, with 7 bases fitting TRBD2. Germline V CDR1 and CDR2: SGHVS, FQNEAQ. The CDR3 loop spans 16 amino acids. The V gene end was trimmed by 1 base and the J gene end by 0 bases; junction bases not matched to a gene: 3. The CDR3 nucleotides read TGTGCCAGCAGCTTAGGGCTAGCGGTCTCCTACAATGAGCAGTTCTTC. Amino acids: CASSLGLAVSYNEQFF.

The V and J genes are TRBV12-3 or TRBV12-4 and TRBJ1-2; 7 bases are shared with TRBD1. The CDR3 covers 14 residues. V trimming: 4 bases; J trimming: 7 bases; junction bases outside the gene matches: 9. In DNA form, the CDR3 reads TGTGCCAGCAGTTCAGGGGGATCTGCCCGTGGCTACACCTTC. This gives the protein CASSSGGSARGYTF.

The chain joins TRBV12-3 or TRBV12-4 to TRBJ1-5, with a possible D match to TRBD1 (6 bases). V was shortened by 5 bases and J by 3 bases, with 17 bases between the two germline ends. CDR3 length: 16 amino acids. CDR3 sequence: CASSHSVGGPNQPQHF. Written as DNA, the CDR3 is TGTGCCAGCAGTCATTCGGTGGGGGGGCCCAATCAGCCCCAGCATTTT.